This TCR beta chain derives from a study of shared clonotypes between healthy human individuals. Study-wide results and caveats: Naive subsets generally exceeded memory subsets in estimated richness.

Of note for this clone: What it binds is not known.

Measured with immunoSEQ multiplex PCR; TCRdb has only the in-frame clones, and not every one. The repertoire holds about 1.4 million clones, with 95% to 97% as singletons. V was pared by 4 bases and J by 5 bases, with 14 bases between. CDR1 and CDR2 (germline): WSHSY, SAAADI. The CDR3 contains 14 residues. The rearrangement uses TRBV10-2 and TRBJ2-5; D unresolved. Sequenced material: naive CD4+ T cells sorted from blood. The subset denotes: CD45RA+ positively selected. The TCR originated in a man aged 25 to 45 in good health. CDR3 nucleotides: TGCGCCAGCAGTGGGGTTTACAGTTTGGAGACCCAGTACTTC. Translating gives CASSGVYSLETQYF.